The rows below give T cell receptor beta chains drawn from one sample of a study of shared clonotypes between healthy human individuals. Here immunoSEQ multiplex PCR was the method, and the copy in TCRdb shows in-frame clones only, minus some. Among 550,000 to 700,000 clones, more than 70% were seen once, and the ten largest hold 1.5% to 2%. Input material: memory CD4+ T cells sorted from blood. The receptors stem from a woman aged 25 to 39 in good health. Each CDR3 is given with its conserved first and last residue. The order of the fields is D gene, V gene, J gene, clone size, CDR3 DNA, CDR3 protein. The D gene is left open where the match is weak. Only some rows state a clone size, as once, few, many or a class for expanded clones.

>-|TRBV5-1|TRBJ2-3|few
TGCGCCAGCAGCTTGGTGTCCGGGCCTGGCACAGATACGCAGTATTTT
CASSLVSGPGTDTQYF
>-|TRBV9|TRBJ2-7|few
TGTGCCAGCAGCGTAGAGGTGGACAGTTCCTACGAGCAGTACTTC
CASSVEVDSSYEQYF
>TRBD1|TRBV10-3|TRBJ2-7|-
TGTGCCATCAGTTCCGGGACAGGAGCCTACGAGCAGTACTTC
CAISSGTGAYEQYF
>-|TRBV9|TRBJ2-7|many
TGTGCCAGCAGCGTATCTCGCACCTACGAGCAGTACTTC
CASSVSRTYEQYF
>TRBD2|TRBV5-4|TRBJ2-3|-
TGTGCCAGCAGCTTGGTAGCTAGCGGAAGCACAGATACGCAGTATTTT
CASSLVASGSTDTQYF
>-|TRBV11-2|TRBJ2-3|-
TGTGCCAGCAGCTCTACCGGGTTGAGCGCAGATACGCAGTATTTT
CASSSTGLSADTQYF
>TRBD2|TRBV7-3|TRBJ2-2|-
TGTGCCAGCAGCTCCTTAGCGGGAGGGGGGACCGGGGAGCTGTTTTTT
CASSSLAGGGTGELFF
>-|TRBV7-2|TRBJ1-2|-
TGTGCCAGCAGCAGCGGACAGTGGCAATCGGGTGGCTACACCTTC
CASSSGQWQSGGYTF
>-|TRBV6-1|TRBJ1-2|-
TGTGCCAGCAGCTTGACAGACTATGGCTACACCTTC
CASSLTDYGYTF
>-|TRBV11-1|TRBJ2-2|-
TGTGCCAGCAGCTTTTTGAAGGGCGGAGCGAACACCGGGGAGCTGTTTTTT
CASSFLKGGANTGELFF
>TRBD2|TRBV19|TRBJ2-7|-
TGTGCCAGTAGTATCGGAGCGGGAGTAGGTGAGCAGTACTTC
CASSIGAGVGEQYF
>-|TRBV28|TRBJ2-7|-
TGTGCCAGCAGTTCGTCAGGTATCTACGAGCAGTACTTC
CASSSSGIYEQYF
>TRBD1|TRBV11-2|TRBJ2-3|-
TGTGCCAGCAGCTTAGTTCCAGGGGGTTACACAGATACGCAGTATTTT
CASSLVPGGYTDTQYF
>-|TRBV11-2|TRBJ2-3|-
TGTGCCAGCAGCCCCCAGGCGGGGACAACTAGCACAGATACGCAGTATTTT
CASSPQAGTTSTDTQYF
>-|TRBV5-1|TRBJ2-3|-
TGCGCCAGCAGCTTGGGGGCGCCGGCTAGCACAGATACGCAGTATTTT
CASSLGAPASTDTQYF
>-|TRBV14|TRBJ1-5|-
TGTGCCAGCAGCGCCTCCTTTGGTCAGCCCCAGCATTTT
CASSASFGQPQHF
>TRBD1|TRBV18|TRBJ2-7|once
TGTGCCAGCTCACCACCTGGTCTACAGGGGGCCTACGAGCAGTACTTC
CASSPPGLQGAYEQYF
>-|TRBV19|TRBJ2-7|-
TGTGCCAGTAGTGACTCGTCCTGGACTCGCTCATCTTACGAGCAGTACTTC
CASSDSSWTRSSYEQYF
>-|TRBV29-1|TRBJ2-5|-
TGCAGCATATTAAACCGCGAGACCCAGTACTTC
CSILNRETQYF
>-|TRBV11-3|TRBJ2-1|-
TGTGCCAGCAGCCCCCAAGGACAGCAGGGTGAGCAGTTCTTC
CASSPQGQQGEQFF
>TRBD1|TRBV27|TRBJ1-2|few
TGTGCCAGCAGTCCGGCGGACAGGGCGGTACTTGGCTACACCTTC
CASSPADRAVLGYTF
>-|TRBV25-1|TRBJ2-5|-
TGTGCCAGCAGTGATACTCCAGCAGAGACCCAGTACTTC
CASSDTPAETQYF
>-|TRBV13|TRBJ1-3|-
TGTGCCAGCAGCCCCATAGGGGGGCAACCCATCTCTGGAAACACCATATATTTT
CASSPIGGQPISGNTIYF
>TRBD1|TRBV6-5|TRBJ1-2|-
TGTGCCAGCAGCCCGGACTATGACAGGGAGCGGGGCTACACCTTC
CASSPDYDRERGYTF
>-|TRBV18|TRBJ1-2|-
TGTGCCAGCTCACAGGGCAGCCGACAAGGTGGCTACACCTTC
CASSQGSRQGGYTF
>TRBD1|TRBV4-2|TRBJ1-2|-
TGTGCCAGCTCGTTAACAGGGGCGGTAGGTTCTGGGCTTTACACCTTC
CASSLTGAVGSGLYTF
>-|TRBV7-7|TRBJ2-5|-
TGTGCCAGCAGCTTAGACAGAGAGACCCAGTACTTC
CASSLDRETQYF
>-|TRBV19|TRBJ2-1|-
TGTGCCAGTAGTATAGAAGGTAGCGGGTGGGGGCGGACCTCCTACAATGAGCAGTTCTTC
CASSIEGSGWGRTSYNEQFF
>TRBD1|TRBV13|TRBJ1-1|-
TGTGCCAGCAGCTTAGAAGGGGGCATGAACACTGAAGCTTTCTTT
CASSLEGGMNTEAFF
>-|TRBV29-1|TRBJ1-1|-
TGCAGCGTTGAAGAAGGGGCGCCGATTTTGAACACTGAAGCTTTCTTT
CSVEEGAPILNTEAFF
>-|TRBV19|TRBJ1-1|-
TGTGCCAGTAGTATCCCGACGGCTAGGACTGAAGCTTTCTTT
CASSIPTARTEAFF
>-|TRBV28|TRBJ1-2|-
TGTGCCAGCAGTTTAGGGCAGCGGCAGGGTGGCTACACCTTC
CASSLGQRQGGYTF
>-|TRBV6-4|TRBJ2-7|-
TGTGCCAGCAGCTGGGCAGGGACGGAGCCCTACGAGCAGTACTTC
CASSWAGTEPYEQYF
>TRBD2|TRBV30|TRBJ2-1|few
TGTGCCTGGAAGGGTGGACTAGCGAAATCCAATGAGCAGTTCTTC
CAWKGGLAKSNEQFF
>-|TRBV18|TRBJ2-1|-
TGTGCCAGCTCACCATTCAGCGCGGGATTCAATGAGCAGTTCTTC
CASSPFSAGFNEQFF
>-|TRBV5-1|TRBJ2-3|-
TGCGCCAGCAGCTTGAGCGTTGGAAGGGGGTGGGCAGATACGCAGTATTTT
CASSLSVGRGWADTQYF
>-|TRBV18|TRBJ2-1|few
TGTGCCAGCTCACCAGGCGTAGGGTCTGACGAGCAGTTCTTC
CASSPGVGSDEQFF
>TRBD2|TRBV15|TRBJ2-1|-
TGTGCCACCAGCAGAGGAGGACTAGCGGGAGGAAAGCAGTTCTTC
CATSRGGLAGGKQFF